Listed below are T cell receptor beta chains from one sample, sequenced in a study of post-analysis software for immune sequencing data. TCRdb used MiXCR to reprocess the PCR reads, holding one entry per CDR3 protein. Seen here are fewer than 700,000 distinct CDR3 sequences, 44% observed once, and the top ten hold roughly 1.8%. What was sequenced was blood. These receptors came from a girl aged 5-17 years with multiple sclerosis. Each CDR3 is given with its conserved first and last residue. D genes are given only for firm matches. Clone size is given for some rows only: seen once, a few or many times, or a class if the clone is expanded.

J: TRBJ2-3; D: .; size: .; V: TRBV7-8; CDR3: CASRVRQFESDTQYF; DNA: TGTGCCAGCAGAGTCCGCCAGTTCGAGTCAGATACGCAGTATTTT
J: TRBJ1-2; D: .; size: .; V: TRBV12-3/TRBV12-4; CDR3: CASSLLGDGGGYTF; DNA: TGTGCCAGCAGTTTACTTGGGGATGGGGGTGGCTACACCTTC
J: TRBJ1-2; D: .; size: .; V: TRBV6-6; CDR3: CASSPEALSGGYTF; DNA: TGTGCCAGCAGTCCCGAGGCCCTGAGCGGTGGCTACACCTTC
J: TRBJ2-5; D: TRBD2; size: .; V: TRBV9; CDR3: CASSAGTSGGSSQETQYF; DNA: TGTGCCAGCAGCGCCGGGACTAGCGGGGGGTCGTCCCAAGAGACCCAGTACTTC
J: TRBJ2-7; D: .; size: once; V: TRBV18; CDR3: CASSPPISRQGHDEQYF; DNA: TGTGCCAGCTCACCACCGATCTCCCGGCAGGGGCACGACGAGCAGTACTTC
J: TRBJ2-5; D: TRBD1; size: few; V: TRBV5-1; CDR3: CASTLTGGAETQYF; DNA: TGCGCCAGCACCTTAACAGGGGGCGCGGAGACCCAGTACTTC
J: TRBJ2-3; D: .; size: few; V: TRBV5-1; CDR3: CASSIGDSTDTQYF; DNA: TGCGCCAGCAGCATAGGGGACAGCACAGATACGCAGTATTTT
J: TRBJ1-1; D: .; size: .; V: TRBV12-3/TRBV12-4; CDR3: CASSGTGTGRNTEAFF; DNA: TGTGCCAGCAGTGGTACAGGGACGGGGAGGAACACTGAAGCTTTCTTT
J: TRBJ2-5; D: .; size: .; V: TRBV12-3/TRBV12-4; CDR3: CASSLNWPRSTQETQYF; DNA: TGTGCCAGCAGTTTAAACTGGCCTAGATCGACCCAAGAGACCCAGTACTTC
J: TRBJ2-7; D: .; size: .; V: TRBV11-3; CDR3: CASSPHGKNYEQYF; DNA: TGTGCCAGCAGCCCCCACGGGAAGAACTACGAGCAGTACTTC
J: TRBJ2-1; D: .; size: few; V: TRBV5-1; CDR3: CASSLEGGAVNEQFF; DNA: TGCGCCAGCAGCTTGGAGGGGGGGGCAGTCAATGAGCAGTTCTTC
J: TRBJ1-2; D: .; size: .; V: TRBV12-3/TRBV12-4; CDR3: CASSYRVDYGYTF; DNA: TGTGCCAGCAGTTACAGGGTTGACTATGGCTACACCTTC
J: TRBJ2-5; D: TRBD2; size: .; V: TRBV5-1; CDR3: CASSPGTTNQETQYF; DNA: TGCGCCAGCAGCCCCGGGACTACGAATCAAGAGACCCAGTACTTC
J: TRBJ2-7; D: TRBD1; size: few; V: TRBV12-3/TRBV12-4; CDR3: CASSRDRTRRNEQYF; DNA: TGTGCCAGCAGCAGGGACAGGACCCGTCGGAACGAGCAGTACTTC
J: TRBJ1-1; D: .; size: few; V: TRBV5-1; CDR3: CASSLRGALTTEAFF; DNA: TGCGCCAGCAGCTTAAGAGGGGCTCTGACCACTGAAGCTTTCTTT
J: TRBJ1-2; D: .; size: few; V: TRBV7-8; CDR3: CASSPGRREGYTF; DNA: TGTGCCAGCAGTCCCGGCCGGCGGGAAGGCTACACCTTC
J: TRBJ1-2; D: .; size: .; V: TRBV13; CDR3: CASSLIAGGGYGYTF; DNA: TGTGCCAGCAGCTTAATTGCGGGAGGCGGCTATGGCTACACCTTC
J: TRBJ1-1; D: .; size: .; V: TRBV7-2; CDR3: CASSPRAGRNTEAFF; DNA: TGTGCCAGCAGCCCTAGGGCGGGAAGGAACACTGAAGCTTTCTTT
J: TRBJ2-5; D: .; size: .; V: TRBV6-5; CDR3: CASGSQGTQETQYF; DNA: TGTGCCAGCGGCAGTCAGGGAACCCAAGAGACCCAGTACTTC
J: TRBJ2-3; D: .; size: .; V: TRBV29-1; CDR3: CSGGDRDTQYF; DNA: TGCAGCGGGGGGGACAGAGATACGCAGTATTTT
J: TRBJ2-1; D: TRBD2; size: .; V: TRBV2; CDR3: CASTRSGRDHNEQFF; DNA: TGTGCCAGCACACGTAGCGGGAGGGATCACAATGAGCAGTTCTTC
J: TRBJ2-7; D: .; size: few; V: TRBV5-1; CDR3: CASRDGGAPYEQYF; DNA: TGCGCCAGCAGGGACGGCGGAGCTCCCTACGAGCAGTACTTC
J: TRBJ2-1; D: .; size: few; V: TRBV6-5; CDR3: CASRVGLAGYNEQFF; DNA: TGTGCCAGCAGGGTGGGCCTAGCAGGATACAATGAGCAGTTCTTC
J: TRBJ1-5; D: TRBD1; size: .; V: TRBV4-2; CDR3: CASSLGTGAVVAQHF; DNA: TGTGCCAGCAGCCTAGGGACAGGGGCTGTTGTAGCCCAGCATTTT
J: TRBJ2-1; D: .; size: few; V: TRBV5-1; CDR3: CASASWGEPEQFF; DNA: TGCGCCAGCGCTTCTTGGGGGGAGCCTGAGCAGTTCTTC
J: TRBJ2-5; D: TRBD1; size: once; V: TRBV5-1; CDR3: CASSRTPGQLGKTQYF; DNA: TGCGCCAGCAGCCGTACCCCGGGACAGCTGGGGAAGACCCAGTACTTC
J: TRBJ2-5; D: .; size: few; V: TRBV12-3/TRBV12-4; CDR3: CASSWGDSQETQYF; DNA: TGTGCCAGCAGTTGGGGCGACTCCCAAGAGACCCAGTACTTC
J: TRBJ1-2; D: .; size: .; V: TRBV12-3/TRBV12-4; CDR3: CASSFREQAGYTF; DNA: TGTGCCAGCAGTTTTAGGGAACAGGCCGGCTACACCTTC
J: TRBJ2-5; D: TRBD2; size: few; V: TRBV6-5; CDR3: CASSRTSGETQYF; DNA: TGTGCCAGCAGCCGGACTAGTGGAGAGACCCAGTACTTC
J: TRBJ2-7; D: TRBD1; size: few; V: TRBV2; CDR3: CASSQGQDYEQYF; DNA: TGTGCCAGCAGTCAGGGACAGGACTACGAGCAGTACTTC
J: TRBJ1-2; D: .; size: .; V: TRBV20-1; CDR3: CSAGSGYTF; DNA: TGCAGTGCTGGCAGCGGCTACACCTTC
J: TRBJ2-6; D: TRBD1; size: .; V: TRBV10-3; CDR3: CAISGQVWTGANVLTF; DNA: TGTGCCATCTCGGGACAGGTTTGGACTGGGGCCAACGTCCTGACTTTC
J: TRBJ2-3; D: TRBD2; size: .; V: TRBV20-1; CDR3: CSARASLAVSTDTQYF; DNA: TGCAGTGCTAGAGCAAGTCTAGCGGTTAGCACAGATACGCAGTATTTT
J: TRBJ2-5; D: .; size: .; V: TRBV19; CDR3: CASSITWKETQYF; DNA: TGTGCCAGTAGTATTACCTGGAAAGAGACCCAGTACTTC
J: TRBJ2-3; D: .; size: .; V: TRBV12-3/TRBV12-4; CDR3: CASSDSGGPDIRTDTQYF; DNA: TGTGCCAGCAGCGATTCCGGGGGCCCTGATATCCGCACAGATACGCAGTATTTT
J: TRBJ2-7; D: .; size: few; V: TRBV12-3/TRBV12-4; CDR3: CASGWSSEQYF; DNA: TGTGCCAGCGGGTGGTCGAGTGAGCAGTACTTC
J: TRBJ2-7; D: .; size: .; V: TRBV29-1; CDR3: CSVSRLALNYEQYF; DNA: TGCAGCGTCAGTCGTCTAGCCCTGAACTACGAGCAGTACTTC
J: TRBJ2-4; D: .; size: .; V: TRBV28; CDR3: CASSLGGSQNIQYF; DNA: TGTGCCAGCAGTTTAGGGGGGAGCCAAAACATTCAGTACTTC
J: TRBJ2-1; D: TRBD1; size: .; V: TRBV20-1; CDR3: CSGLGGSVQETQFF; DNA: TGCAGTGGTCTAGGGGGCAGCGTCCAAGAGACCCAGTTCTTC
J: TRBJ2-5; D: .; size: .; V: TRBV20-1; CDR3: CSVRLVRETQYF; DNA: TGCAGTGTTCGACTGGTTCGGGAGACCCAGTACTTC
J: TRBJ2-7; D: TRBD2; size: .; V: TRBV7-2; CDR3: CASSKGGRGGGEQYF; DNA: TGTGCCAGCAGCAAAGGTGGGCGGGGGGGCGGCGAGCAGTACTTC
J: TRBJ2-1; D: .; size: many; V: TRBV6-4; CDR3: CASSDRGYNEQFF; DNA: TGTGCCAGCAGTGACAGGGGCTACAATGAGCAGTTCTTC